This T cell receptor (beta chain) was sequenced for a study of identical twins. This clonotype came up many times. MiXCR was run by TCRdb on the 5' RACE reads, yielding one entry per CDR3 protein. The sample lists some 570,000 distinct CDR3 sequences, more than 20% occurring once. The V end was cut by 1 base, the J end by 2 bases, with 8 bases between. The CDR3 runs 15 residues. Germline V gene sequence: CDR1 SGHTA, CDR2 FQGNSA. This same sample was also taken into another study, of yellow fever vaccine responses in identical twins.

The sequence was collected from a woman between 18 and 29 years old in good health. This chain links TRBV7-2 with TRBJ2-2; TRBD2 might be the D (5 bases). The source material was CD4+ T cells sorted from blood. The CDR3 nucleotides read TGTGCCAGCAGCTTAGGGCGGACTAACACCGGGGAGCTGTTTTTT. Encoded protein: CASSLGRTNTGELFF.